This entry lists 25 T cell receptor beta chains sequenced from one sample in a study of post-analysis software for immune sequencing data (dated by TCRdb to about 2015). Overall study outcomes, separate from this receptor: A handful of TRBV segments, including TRBV5-6, TRBV5-1 and TRBV20-1, were significantly more frequent in patients than controls.

The method behind the library was PCR. Sequenced using an Illumina HiSeq 2500. To reduce PCR and sequencing biases, unique molecular identifiers were built into the TCR beta cDNA libraries. The raw public data were reprocessed by TCRdb itself: fastp quality trimming at Q25, MiXCR clonotype calling, in-frame beta chains only. Identical CDR3 protein sequences are pooled into one entry, listed with their most common genes and DNA. This sample lists approximately 630,000 distinct CDR3 sequences; around 60% were detected once. The top ten constitute around 10% of the sample. These receptors are not linked to any known antigen. Sequences were obtained from blood. The receptors stem from a girl aged 2 to 9 with multiple sclerosis.

This clonotype was seen only a few times. The chain uses TRBV14 and TRBJ2-3; the D is unclear. V gave up 0 bases and J gave up 5 bases, with 6 bases separating them. Germline lookup yields CDR1 SGHDN and CDR2 FVKESK. CDR3 size: 13 residues. CDR3 nucleotide sequence: TGTGCCAGCAGCCAAGAAGTTAGAGATACGCAGTATTTT. Translating it yields CASSQEVRDTQYF.

This clonotype was recorded a few times. The chain employs TRBV30 and TRBJ2-4; 7 bases line up with TRBD2. Germline-derived CDR1 and CDR2 are GTSNPN and SVGIG (reference sequence). The CDR3 length is 13 residues. V trimming: 1 base; J trimming: 8 bases; junction bases outside the gene matches: 5. The CDR3 coding sequence is TGTGCCTGGAGTGCCGGGAGGAGAGACATTCAGTACTTC. Translating it yields CAWSAGRRDIQYF.

The chain is built from TRBV11-2 and TRBJ1-2; 8 nucleotides align to TRBD1. The CDR3 runs to 15 residues. CDR1 is SGHAT, CDR2 FQNNGV, per germline. With V trimmed by 5 bases and J by 5 bases, 10 bases remained unmatched. CDR3 nucleotide sequence: TGTGCCAGCAGCCATTACCCTCAGGGGGCGTATGGCTACACCTTC. It translates to CASSHYPQGAYGYTF.

This clonotype was recorded once. The chain joins TRBV7-9 to TRBJ2-1; 14 bases align to TRBD2. The CDR3 is 18 residues long. Germline trimming cut 6 bases from V and 7 bases from J; bases unmatched to any gene: 14. Germline CDR1 SEHNR, CDR2 FQNEAQ (reference sequence). CDR3 protein: CASSSEHPGTSGRNEQFF. CDR3 DNA: TGTGCCAGCAGTTCTGAACATCCCGGGACTAGCGGGAGAAATGAGCAGTTCTTC. Together with reference TRBV7-9 and TRBJ2-1, the CDR3 gives the full variable domain: DTGVSQNPRHKITKRGQNVTFRCDPISEHNRLYWYRQTLGQGPEFLTYFQNEAQLEKSRLLSDRFSAERPKGSFSTLEIQRTEQGDSAMYLCASSSEHPGTSGRNEQFFGPGTRLTVL.

The sample holds a few counts of this clonotype. The CDR3 sequence is CASSLAWQTYGYTF. The CDR3 region has the DNA TGTGCCAGCAGCTTAGCCTGGCAAACCTATGGCTACACCTTC. The chain has TRBV7-2 and TRBJ1-2; D not resolved. Trimming shortened V by 0 bases and J by 4 bases, and 9 bases separated the two germline ends. This CDR3 comprises 14 residues. The germline gives CDR1 SGHTA, CDR2 FQGNSA. The complete variable domain, with remaining parts taken from reference TRBV7-2 and TRBJ1-2, reads GAGVSQSPSNKVTEKGKDVELRCDPISGHTALYWYRQSLGQGLEFLIYFQGNSAPDKSGLPSDRFSAERTGGSVSTLTIQRTQQEDSAVYLCASSLAWQTYGYTFGSGTRLTVV.

The chain is built from TRBV6-2 or TRBV6-3 and TRBJ2-1; D is uncertain. V was cut by 6 bases and J by 5 bases, with 8 bases left in between. Looked up from germline, CDR1 is MNHEY and CDR2 is SVGEGT. This CDR3 has 12 amino acids. The CDR3 sequence: CASSPTHNEQFF. CDR3 coding DNA: TGTGCCAGCAGCCCGACCCACAATGAGCAGTTCTTC.

The chain employs TRBV11-2 and TRBJ2-4, with TRBD2 matching over 7 bases. Germline V lookup: CDR1 SGHAT, CDR2 FQNNGV. J was trimmed by 9 bases and V by 2 bases; bases with no gene match: 4. There are 13 residues in the CDR3. CDR3 region: CASSLTGEGIQYF. CDR3 bases: TGTGCCAGCAGCTTAACGGGGGAGGGCATTCAGTACTTC.

The chain recombines TRBV20-1 with TRBJ2-3; 9 bases match TRBD1. This CDR3 has 12 residues. CDR1 and CDR2 (germline): DFQATT, SNEGSKA (reference sequence). V was pared by 5 bases and J by 5 bases, with 2 bases of the junction left unmatched. Written as DNA, the CDR3 is TGCAGTGCTTGGGGACAGGGAGATACGCAGTATTTT. Translating it yields CSAWGQGDTQYF.

This clonotype has a single count. The V and J genes are TRBV15 and TRBJ2-7, with 8 bases fitting TRBD1. Trimming took 0 bases from V and 9 from J; bases not matched to a gene: 10. Per the germline V gene, CDR1 is LNHNV and CDR2 is YYDKDF (reference sequence). The CDR3 is 15 residues long. CDR3 nucleotide sequence: TGTGCCACCAGCAGAGAGGGCAGGGGGCTTGGCGGGCAGTACTTC. This codes for CATSREGRGLGGQYF.

The gene calls are TRBV11-3 and TRBJ2-5, with no clear D. CDR3 length: 18 residues. Deletions cut 0 bases from V and 0 bases from J, with 17 bases between. CDR1 and CDR2 (germline): SGHNT, YENEEA. The chain's CDR3 is CASSLEGFGSSNQETQYF. The CDR3 nucleotides are TGTGCCAGCAGCTTAGAAGGTTTTGGGTCGAGCAACCAAGAGACCCAGTACTTC.

This chain uses TRBV2 with TRBJ2-1; D remains ambiguous. The CDR3 extends over 11 amino acids. Germline-derived CDR1 and CDR2 are SNHLY and FYNNEI. Trimming stripped 8 bases from V and 9 bases from J, with 11 bases between. CDR3 sequence (DNA): TGTGCCAGCCGGGTGGTTCCTGAGCAGTTCTTC. Translation gives CASRVVPEQFF.

Only a few counts were recorded for this clonotype. This chain uses TRBV6-5 with TRBJ2-3; tentatively, D is TRBD1 or TRBD2 (5 bases each). V was clipped by 6 bases and J by 12 bases, with 19 bases between them. Per germline, CDR1 MNHEY and CDR2 SVGAGI. This CDR3 is 13 amino acids long. In nucleotides, the CDR3 is TGTGCCAGCAGAACGGGGCTCGATTTCAGCCAGTATTTT. Its protein is CASRTGLDFSQYF.

This clonotype showed up just a few times. J is TRBJ1-5 and V is TRBV7-9; D is unresolved. The germline V and J ends were trimmed by 0 bases and 6 bases, with 6 bases remaining between them. Germline values: CDR1 SEHNR, CDR2 FQNEAQ (reference sequence). This CDR3 is built from 13 residues. The CDR3 coding sequence is TGTGCCAGCAGCTTAGCGTTGGGTCAGCCCCAGCATTTT. Its protein is CASSLALGQPQHF.

Here the CDR3 DNA reads TGTGCCAGCAGTTTGGCCGTTATGGGCTACAATGAGCAGTTCTTC. Encoded protein: CASSLAVMGYNEQFF. V usage is TRBV28 and J usage is TRBJ2-1, with D unresolved. Trimming stripped 3 bases from V and 3 bases from J, with 12 bases between. Germline CDR1 reads MDHEN; CDR2 reads SYDVKM. The CDR3 extends over 15 amino acids.

The V gene is TRBV6-6, the J gene TRBJ2-3; no definite D call. Trimming pared 2 bases from V and 4 bases from J, leaving 4 bases between. The germline gives CDR1 MNHNY, CDR2 SVGAGI (reference sequence). The CDR3 contains 12 residues. CDR3: CASSYRADTQYF. The CDR3 region has the DNA TGTGCCAGCAGTTACAGGGCAGATACGCAGTATTTT.

This clonotype came up a few times. The genes are TRBV3-1 and TRBJ2-6; TRBD1 agrees at 7 bases. The CDR3 extends over 18 amino acids. Losses at the gene ends were 1 base for V and 2 bases for J; bases not matched to a gene: 8. Germline V gene sequence: CDR1 LGHDT, CDR2 YNNKEL (reference sequence). CDR3 sequence (DNA): TGTGCCAGCAGCCAAGGGGGACAGATTCGTCCTGGGGCCAACGTCCTGACTTTC. Translating it yields CASSQGGQIRPGANVLTF.

The V gene is TRBV28, the J gene TRBJ2-1; 9 bases line up with TRBD1. The CDR3 covers 15 residues. The germline V gene has CDR1 MDHEN and CDR2 SYDVKM. The V and J ends lost 6 bases and 6 bases, in that order; junction bases with no gene match: 9. CDR3 nucleotides: TGTGCCAGCAGGACAGGGGGTTCAGATCCCAATGAGCAGTTCTTC. This codes for CASRTGGSDPNEQFF.

This rearrangement joins TRBV20-1 to TRBJ2-1; 9 bases map to TRBD1. Germline-derived CDR1 and CDR2 are DFQATT and SNEGSKA (reference sequence). The CDR3 contains 14 residues. The V and J ends lost 3 bases and 6 bases, in that order; junction bases with no gene match: 6. Here the CDR3 reads CSASGQGRSNEQFF. CDR3 DNA sequence: TGCAGTGCTAGCGGACAGGGGAGAAGCAATGAGCAGTTCTTC.

The gene calls are TRBV7-9 and TRBJ2-1; TRBD2 matches at 7 bases. From germline, CDR1 is SEHNR and CDR2 FQNEAQ (reference sequence). V dropped 5 bases and J dropped 8; count of bases not matched to a gene: 12. The CDR3 sequence is 15 residues long. The chain's CDR3 is CASSPPGLVVYEQFF. The CDR3 nucleotides are TGTGCCAGCAGCCCTCCAGGACTAGTCGTGTATGAGCAGTTCTTC.

The chain has TRBV2 and TRBJ2-1; TRBD1 is a possible D gene (6 bases). There are 12 residues in the CDR3. CDR1 is SNHLY, CDR2 FYNNEI, per germline. V lost 6 bases, J lost 8 bases, and 11 bases lay in between. The CDR3 DNA reads TGTGCCAGCAGAGGGGACATCCATGAGCAGTTCTTC. It codes for CASRGDIHEQFF.

This chain connects TRBV24-1 to TRBJ2-1, with 8 bases lining up with TRBD2. The CDR3 is 12 amino acids. Germline CDR1 and CDR2: KGHDR and SFDVKD. V dropped 7 bases and J dropped 12; count of bases not matched to a gene: 7. The DNA of the CDR3 is TGTGCCACCAGCGATAGCGGGACGCCGCAGTTCTTC. It translates to CATSDSGTPQFF.

The V gene is TRBV4-3, the J gene TRBJ2-1; TRBD1 or TRBD2 may be the D gene (7 bases each). This CDR3 region has 16 residues. Germline V gene sequence: CDR1 LGHNA, CDR2 YSLEER. Trimming took off 0 bases at V and 10 bases at J, with 19 bases between the two ends. DNA for the CDR3: TGCGCCAGCAGCCAAGAACCCCCCGACAGGGAGGGGGAGCAGTTCTTC. The encoded protein is CASSQEPPDREGEQFF.

J is TRBJ2-6 and V is TRBV29-1; D is unresolved. The CDR3 has 13 residues. The germline CDR1 and CDR2 sequences are SQVTM and ANQGSEA. Trimming left V 3 bases short and J 2 bases short, with 5 bases between. The CDR3 sequence is CSVDIPGANVLTF. The CDR3 region has the DNA TGCAGCGTTGACATCCCTGGGGCCAACGTCCTGACTTTC. Full variable domain (remainder filled in from reference TRBV29-1 and TRBJ2-6): SAVISQKPSRDICQRGTSLTIQCQVDSQVTMMFWYRQQPGQSLTLIATANQGSEATYESGFVIDKFPISRPNLTFSTLTVSNMSPEDSSIYLCSVDIPGANVLTFGAGSRLTVL.

This clonotype was recorded a few times. J is TRBJ2-1 and V is TRBV20-1; TRBD2 might be the D (6 bases). With 1 base removed from V and 10 bases from J, the gap between germline ends came to 17 bases. CDR1 and CDR2 (germline): DFQATT, SNEGSKA (reference sequence). This CDR3 comprises 14 residues. The CDR3 region has the DNA TGCAGTGCTAGAGCGGACCGACCTGGAGGGGAGCAGTTCTTC. Amino acids: CSARADRPGGEQFF.

J is TRBJ2-4 and V is TRBV12-3 or TRBV12-4, with 7 positions matching TRBD1. Trimming cost V 4 bases and J 7 bases; bases outside gene matches: 1. This CDR3 region has 12 residues. In DNA, the CDR3 is TGTGCCAGCAGTTCGACAGGGAACATTCAGTACTTC. It encodes CASSSTGNIQYF.